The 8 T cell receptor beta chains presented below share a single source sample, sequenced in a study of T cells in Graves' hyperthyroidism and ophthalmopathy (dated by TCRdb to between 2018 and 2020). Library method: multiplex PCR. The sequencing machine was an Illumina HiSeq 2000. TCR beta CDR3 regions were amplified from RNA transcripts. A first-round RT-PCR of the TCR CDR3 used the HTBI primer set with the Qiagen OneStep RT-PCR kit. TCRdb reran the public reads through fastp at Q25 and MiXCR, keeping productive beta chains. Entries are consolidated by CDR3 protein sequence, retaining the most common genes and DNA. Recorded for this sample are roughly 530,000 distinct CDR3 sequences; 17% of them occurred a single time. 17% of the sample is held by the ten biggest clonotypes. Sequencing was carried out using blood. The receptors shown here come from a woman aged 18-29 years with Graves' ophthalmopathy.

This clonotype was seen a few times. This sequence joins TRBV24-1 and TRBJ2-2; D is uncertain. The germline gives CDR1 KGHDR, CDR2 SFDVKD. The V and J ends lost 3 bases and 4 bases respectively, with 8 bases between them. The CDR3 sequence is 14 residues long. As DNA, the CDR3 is TGTGCCACCAGTGATCATCGGTCCACCGGGGAGCTGTTTTTT. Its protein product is CATSDHRSTGELFF.

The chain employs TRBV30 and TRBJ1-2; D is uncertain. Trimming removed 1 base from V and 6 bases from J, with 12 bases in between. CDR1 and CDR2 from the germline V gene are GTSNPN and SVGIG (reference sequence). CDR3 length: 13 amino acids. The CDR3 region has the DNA TGTGCCTGGAGTGGGCAGCCCAGCGATGGCTACACCTTC. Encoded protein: CAWSGQPSDGYTF.

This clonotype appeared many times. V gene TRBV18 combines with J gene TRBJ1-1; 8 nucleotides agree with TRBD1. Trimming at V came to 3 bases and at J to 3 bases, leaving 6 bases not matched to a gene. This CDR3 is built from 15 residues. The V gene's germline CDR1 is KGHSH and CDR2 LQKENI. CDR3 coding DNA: TGTGCCAGCTCACCTGGCGCGACAGGGGACACTGAAGCTTTCTTT. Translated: CASSPGATGDTEAFF.

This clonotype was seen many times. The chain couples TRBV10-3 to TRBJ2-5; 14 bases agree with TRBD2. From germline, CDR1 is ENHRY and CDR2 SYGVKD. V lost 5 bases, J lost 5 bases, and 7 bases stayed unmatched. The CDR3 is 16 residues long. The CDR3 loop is CAISWTSGGYSETQYF. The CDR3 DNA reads TGTGCCATCAGTTGGACTAGCGGGGGGTATTCGGAGACCCAGTACTTC.

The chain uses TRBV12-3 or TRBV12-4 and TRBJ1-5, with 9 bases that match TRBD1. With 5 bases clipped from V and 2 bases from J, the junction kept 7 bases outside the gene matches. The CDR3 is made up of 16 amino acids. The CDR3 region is CASSGSTGGGNQPQHF. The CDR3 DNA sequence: TGTGCCAGCAGTGGCTCAACAGGGGGCGGCAATCAGCCCCAGCATTTT.

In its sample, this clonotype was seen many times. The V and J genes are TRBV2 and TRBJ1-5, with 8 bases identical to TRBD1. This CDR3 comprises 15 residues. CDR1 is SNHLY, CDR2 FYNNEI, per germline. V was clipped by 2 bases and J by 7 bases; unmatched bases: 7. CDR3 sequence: CASSESGGVGQPQHF. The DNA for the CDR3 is TGTGCCAGCAGTGAATCAGGGGGCGTTGGGCAGCCCCAGCATTTT.

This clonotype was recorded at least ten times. The CDR3 sequence is CSARDQSAGGYYGYTF. DNA of the CDR3: TGCAGTGCTAGAGATCAATCCGCAGGGGGCTACTATGGCTACACCTTC. The chain employs TRBV20-1 and TRBJ1-2; 8 nucleotides line up with TRBD1. CDR1 is DFQATT and CDR2 is SNEGSKA in the germline V gene (reference sequence). V gave up 0 bases and J gave up 3 bases; unmatched junction bases: 9. This CDR3 has 16 amino acids.

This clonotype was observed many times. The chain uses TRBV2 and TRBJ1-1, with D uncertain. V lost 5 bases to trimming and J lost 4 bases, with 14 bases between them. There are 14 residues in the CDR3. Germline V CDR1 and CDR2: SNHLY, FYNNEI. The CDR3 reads CASSSDGLGTEAFF. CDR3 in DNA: TGTGCCAGCAGTTCAGACGGTCTTGGCACTGAAGCTTTCTTT.